The next 20 T cell receptor beta chains were all read from a single sample in a study of CD8+CD57+ T cells in acquired aplastic anemia. CD8+CD57+ cell expansion had been shown by flow cytometry in patients chosen for sequencing. CDR3 and TCR beta VDJ profiling relied on a genomic DNA template. TCRdb redid the calling of the reads with MiXCR, one entry per CDR3 protein. The data show about 180,000 distinct CDR3 sequences, about 60% seen once. Sequencing used sorted CD4+, CD8+, or CD8+CD57+ T cells (not recorded which) from PBMCs. Every receptor here comes from a human donor with aplastic anemia.

J is TRBJ1-6 and V is TRBV15; 7 bases are a match to TRBD1. V was clipped by 1 base and J by 8 bases; unmatched bases: 2. Germline V gene data show CDR1 as LNHNV and CDR2 as YYDKDF (reference sequence). The length of the CDR3 is 14 residues. The CDR3 coding sequence is TGTGCCACCAGCAGAGGACAGGGAGATTCACCCCTCCACTTT. Translated: CATSRGQGDSPLHF.

The chain combines TRBV14 with TRBJ1-1; no clear D gene. There are 11 residues in the CDR3. The V and J ends lost 1 base and 11 bases respectively, with 8 bases between them. Per the germline V gene, CDR1 is SGHDN and CDR2 is FVKESK. The CDR3 sequence is CASSQGLIAFF. CDR3 DNA: TGTGCCAGCAGCCAAGGATTGATTGCTTTCTTT.

In this sample, this clonotype turned up a few times. This chain uses TRBV29-1 with TRBJ2-7; D is ambiguous. Germline CDR1 and CDR2: SQVTM and ANQGSEA. V shed 6 bases and J shed 2 bases, with 11 bases lying between them. This CDR3 region has 12 residues. The DNA for the CDR3 is TGCAGCGTCCTAGACGGTACCTACGAGCAGTACTTC. It specifies CSVLDGTYEQYF.

The chain carries TRBV2 and TRBJ2-7; TRBD2 is a possible D gene (7 bases). Germline V gene lookup returns CDR1 SNHLY and CDR2 FYNNEI. This CDR3 comprises 15 residues. Trimming stripped 1 base from V and 4 bases from J, with 14 bases between. The CDR3 DNA follows: TGTGCCAGCAGTGAAGGGGTCGCGGGGGCTTACGAGCAGTACTTC. Translated, it gives CASSEGVAGAYEQYF.

V gene TRBV7-2 combines with J gene TRBJ2-3; tentatively, D is TRBD2 (6 bases). Germline lookup yields CDR1 SGHTA and CDR2 FQGNSA. The CDR3 contains 16 residues. V lost 1 base to trimming and J lost 5 bases, with 16 bases between them. CDR3 amino acids: CASSLVGIVGGDTQYF. In DNA, the CDR3 is TGTGCCAGCAGCTTAGTGGGGATCGTGGGGGGAGATACGCAGTATTTT.

V and J are TRBV10-3 and TRBJ1-1; no clear D gene. This CDR3 has 11 residues. Trimming took 6 bases from V and 7 from J, leaving 9 bases between them. Germline V lookup: CDR1 ENHRY, CDR2 SYGVKD. The CDR3 DNA reads TGTGCCATCAGCGTGGGGAATGAAGCTTTCTTT. Protein: CAISVGNEAFF.

The CDR3 reads CATSRDLQVPGELFF. The CDR3 DNA sequence: TGTGCCACCAGCAGAGACTTACAGGTCCCCGGGGAGCTGTTTTTT. J is TRBJ2-2 and V is TRBV15; perhaps TRBD1 as D (5 bases). The CDR3 has 15 residues. Germline V gene data show CDR1 as LNHNV and CDR2 as YYDKDF (reference sequence). The V end lost 0 bases, the J end lost 6 bases, and 11 bases lay between the germline ends.

This clonotype was recorded a few times. The chain carries TRBV7-9 and TRBJ1-2, with D possibly being TRBD1 (5 bases). This CDR3 comprises 14 residues. Deletions cut 1 base from V and 9 bases from J, with 15 bases between. The germline V gene encodes CDR1 SEHNR and CDR2 FQNEAQ (reference sequence). CDR3 bases: TGTGCCAGCAGCTTAGAAGACAGTTTATCGAGCTACACCTTC. Translating it yields CASSLEDSLSSYTF.

The V and J genes are TRBV5-1 and TRBJ2-5; TRBD1 matches 7 bases. Germline trimming cut 4 bases from V and 10 bases from J; bases unmatched to any gene: 13. The CDR3 has 14 residues. Germline-derived CDR1 and CDR2 are SGHRS and YFSETQ. The CDR3 loop reads CASSLGVRDRDQYF. The CDR3 DNA follows: TGCGCCAGCAGCCTGGGGGTCCGCGACAGGGACCAGTACTTC.

A remark on this clonotype: At one of its ends the junction is not consistent with the germline gene, which may arise from a read error. This rearrangement joins TRBV7-8 to TRBJ2-1, with D possibly TRBD2 on 6 matching bases. The CDR3 is 14 residues long. The V gene's germline CDR1 is SGHVS and CDR2 FQNEAQ. The CDR3 DNA reads as TGTGCCAGCAGCTTAGAGTTAACGCGGGGTGAGCATTTCTTC. It encodes CASSLELTRGEHFF.

The genes are TRBV9 and TRBJ1-1; D is possibly TRBD1 (5 bases). This CDR3 comprises 14 residues. Trimming pared 5 bases from V and 4 bases from J, leaving 15 bases between. The germline gives CDR1 SGDLS, CDR2 YYNGEE. CDR3 protein: CASSDEGESTEAFF. The CDR3 region has the DNA TGTGCCAGCAGTGACGAAGGGGAGAGCACTGAAGCTTTCTTT.

The chain combines TRBV20-1 with TRBJ1-1; tentative D call: TRBD1 (5 bases). There are 10 residues in the CDR3. The germline V gene has CDR1 DFQATT and CDR2 SNEGSKA (reference sequence). Trimming took off 5 bases at V and 10 bases at J, with 11 bases between the two ends. The CDR3 nucleotides read TGCAGTGCTGGAACCGGGACAGCTTTCTTT. Its translation: CSAGTGTAFF.

The chain uses TRBV20-1 and TRBJ1-5; 7 nucleotides match TRBD1. V trimming: 5 bases; J trimming: 6 bases; junction bases outside the gene matches: 10. CDR3 length: 14 residues. CDR1 DFQATT and CDR2 SNEGSKA come from the germline V gene (reference sequence). CDR3 DNA: TGCAGTGCTGTGGGACAGCCCATCATTCAGCCCCAGCATTTT. Translating it yields CSAVGQPIIQPQHF.

This clonotype was detected many times. V and J are TRBV5-1 and TRBJ2-3, with 11 positions matching TRBD1. Trimming cost V 2 bases and J 5 bases; bases outside gene matches: 4. Per the germline V gene, CDR1 is SGHRS and CDR2 is YFSETQ. This CDR3 contains 15 residues. CDR3 amino acids: CASSLGTGGQDTQYF. In nucleotides, the CDR3 is TGCGCCAGCAGCTTAGGGACAGGGGGTCAAGATACGCAGTATTTT.

This clonotype was found once. The V call is TRBV10-3, the J call TRBJ1-6; a possible D gene is TRBD1 (5 bases). This CDR3 has 15 amino acids. Germline V gene lookup returns CDR1 ENHRY and CDR2 SYGVKD. Trimming took 6 bases from V and 5 from J, leaving 14 bases between them. CDR3: CAIREGGANNSPLHF. The CDR3 nucleotides are TGTGCCATCAGGGAGGGTGGGGCGAATAATTCACCCCTCCACTTT.

Details on this clonotype: Germline is not matched at one junction end, which may reflect a read error. The V and J genes are TRBV15 and TRBJ2-1; 14 bases match TRBD2. CDR1 is LNHNV and CDR2 is YYDKDF in the germline V gene (reference sequence). There are 16 residues in the CDR3. CDR3 sequence: CATSRDPGTSGGPTIF. CDR3 DNA sequence: TGTGCCACCAGCAGAGATCCTGGGACTAGCGGGGGCCCAACAATCTTC.

This chain connects TRBV10-3 to TRBJ2-3, with D tentatively TRBD2 (7 bases). The CDR3 is made up of 13 amino acids. From germline, CDR1 is ENHRY and CDR2 SYGVKD. V was cut by 3 bases and J by 11 bases, with 15 bases left in between. CDR3 coding DNA: TGTGCCATCAGTGAAGGAGGGAGGGGGTGGCAGTATTTT. Translation gives CAISEGGRGWQYF.

The chain carries TRBV5-1 and TRBJ1-5, with a tentative D call TRBD1 (6 bases). CDR3 size: 14 residues. Germline CDR1 reads SGHRS; CDR2 reads YFSETQ. Trimming left V 1 base short and J 5 bases short, with 10 bases between. The CDR3 DNA follows: TGCGCCAGCAGCTTGCGGGCAGGGGATCAGCCCCAGCATTTT. Protein sequence: CASSLRAGDQPQHF.

V gene TRBV12-3 or TRBV12-4 combines with J gene TRBJ1-4, with TRBD1 as a possible D gene (5 bases). V lost 3 bases and J 13 bases, leaving 12 bases between the germline ends. CDR3 length equals 12 residues. Here the CDR3 reads CASSFGGVVLFF. The CDR3 coding sequence is TGTGCCAGCAGTTTTGGGGGAGTAGTACTGTTTTTT.

V usage is TRBV7-6 and J usage is TRBJ2-1; D remains unclear. Deletions cut 1 base from V and 4 bases from J, with 5 bases between. Germline V gene sequence: CDR1 SGHVS, CDR2 FNYEAQ. The length of the CDR3 is 13 residues. The CDR3 nucleotides read TGTGCCAGCAGCTTAGACTTATACAATGAGCAGTTCTTC. Protein sequence: CASSLDLYNEQFF.